The 21 T cell receptor beta chains in this list originate from one sample, sequenced in a study of cytomegalovirus exposure and HLA in healthy donors. The PCR employed 60 Vbeta primers together with 13 Jbeta primers. Assay used: immunoSEQ multiplex PCR; TCRdb lists only in-frame clones, some missing. The data contain 55,000 to 75,000 clones, about three quarters of them singletons. Material: PBMCs. The receptors were sampled from a young woman in good health and CMV-seropositive.

The CDR3 bases are TGCGCCAGCAGTGATCCGGGTCAGACCATCACCGGGGAGCTGTTTTTT. This sequence encodes CASSDPGQTITGELFF. The rearrangement links TRBV10-2 to TRBJ2-2; D call uncertain. Germline loops: CDR1 WSHSY, CDR2 SAAADI. The CDR3 spans 16 residues. V was pared by 3 bases and J by 4 bases, with 15 bases between.

V is TRBV5-1 and J is TRBJ2-7; D unclear. The CDR3 runs to 12 residues. Germline V gives CDR1 SGHRS, CDR2 YFSETQ. Trimming left V 0 bases short and J 9 bases short, with 10 bases between. This chain's CDR3 is CASSLDSLAQYF. For the CDR3, the DNA is TGCGCCAGCAGCTTGGACAGTCTCGCGCAGTACTTC.

The J gene is TRBJ2-7, the V gene TRBV4-2; 16 nucleotides match TRBD2. This CDR3 spans 18 amino acids. Per the germline V gene, CDR1 is LGHNA and CDR2 is YNFKEQ. V lost 3 bases and J lost 0; bases outside the gene matches: 5. The CDR3 bases are TGTGCCAGCAGCCAGGGGACTAGCGGGAGGGCCAGCTCCTACGAGCAGTACTTC. This gives the protein CASSQGTSGRASSYEQYF.

The chain has TRBV11-2 and TRBJ2-5, with 11 bases identical to TRBD2. CDR3 length equals 14 residues. Losses at the gene ends were 6 bases for V and 4 bases for J; bases not matched to a gene: 4. Germline CDR1 is SGHAT and CDR2 is FQNNGV. CDR3 bases: TGTGCCAGCAGGCTAGCGGGAGGCGGAGAGACCCAGTACTTC. Translating gives CASRLAGGGETQYF. Supplemented by reference TRBV11-2 and TRBJ2-5, the full variable domain reads EAGVAQSPRYKIIEKRQSVAFWCNPISGHATLYWYQQILGQGPKLLIQFQNNGVVDDSQLPKDRFSAERLKGVDSTLKIQPAKLEDSAVYLCASRLAGGGETQYFGPGTRLLVL.

The rearrangement links TRBV1 to TRBJ2-7; TRBD2 is the table's D call and was not checked against the DNA. TRBV1 is a recognized pseudogene. The length of the CDR3 is 16 residues. CDR3 amino acids: CTSSQGGSRSIYEQYF. DNA for the CDR3: TGCACCAGCAGCCAGGGAGGGTCGCGGTCAATTTACGAGCAGTACTTC.

The chain uses TRBV6-1 and TRBJ2-7; D is ambiguous. V gave up 8 bases and J gave up 4 bases, with 12 bases separating them. The CDR3 contains 12 residues. Germline V gives CDR1 MNHNS, CDR2 SASEGT. The CDR3 sequence is CASHSTYYEQYF. CDR3 nucleotides: TGTGCCAGCCACTCGACTTATTACGAGCAGTACTTC.

The V call is TRBV7-2, the J call TRBJ2-7; maybe TRBD1 (6 bases). The CDR3 consists of 14 residues. Between the trimmed V and J ends, which lost 5 bases and 3 bases, there was a span of 14 bases. The V gene's germline CDR1 is SGHTA and CDR2 FQGNSA. CDR3 nucleotides: TGTGCCAGCAGCCCGACAGGTTCGTTCTACGAGCAGTACTTC. It is translated as CASSPTGSFYEQYF.

The chain is built from TRBV20-1 and TRBJ2-7, with D possibly TRBD1 on 5 matching bases. Germline values: CDR1 DFQATT, CDR2 SNEGSKA (reference sequence). The CDR3 length is 11 residues. Deletions cut 2 bases from V and 6 bases from J, with 8 bases between. The CDR3 loop is CSARRGPEQYF. CDR3 coding DNA: TGCAGTGCTAGAAGGGGCCCCGAGCAGTACTTC.

This clone occurred once. The chain combines TRBV11-2 with TRBJ2-7; 7 bases agree with TRBD2. J gave up 2 bases and V 5 bases, and 3 bases lay outside the gene matches. Germline CDR1 reads SGHAT; CDR2 reads FQNNGV. There are 13 residues in the CDR3. CDR3 sequence (DNA): TGTGCCAGCAGCCTCAGCGGGACCTACGAGCAGTACTTC. Translated, it gives CASSLSGTYEQYF. Filled out from reference TRBV11-2 and TRBJ2-7, the complete variable domain reads EAGVAQSPRYKIIEKRQSVAFWCNPISGHATLYWYQQILGQGPKLLIQFQNNGVVDDSQLPKDRFSAERLKGVDSTLKIQPAKLEDSAVYLCASSLSGTYEQYFGPGTRLTVT.

The J gene is TRBJ2-5, the V gene TRBV7-2; 8 positions agree with TRBD2. This CDR3 has 14 residues. The germline V gene encodes CDR1 SGHTA and CDR2 FQGNSA. V was pared by 1 base and J by 5 bases, with 3 bases of the junction left unmatched. In DNA form, the CDR3 reads TGTGCCAGCAGCTTAGGCGGGAGGTGGGAGACCCAGTACTTC. The encoded protein is CASSLGGRWETQYF.

This rearrangement joins TRBV5-1 to TRBJ2-1; 13 bases are a match to TRBD2. J was trimmed by 5 bases and V by 0 bases; bases with no gene match: 5. Germline V gene sequence: CDR1 SGHRS, CDR2 YFSETQ. The CDR3 runs 17 residues. CDR3 nucleotides: TGCGCCAGCAGCTTGGCCGGAACTAGCGGGAGGGACAATGAGCAGTTCTTC. Amino acid sequence: CASSLAGTSGRDNEQFF.

The chain carries TRBV11-2 and TRBJ1-1; D is undetermined. The CDR3 is made up of 14 amino acids. Trimming took 2 bases from V and 2 from J, leaving 9 bases between them. Germline assignment: CDR1 SGHAT and CDR2 FQNNGV. This chain's CDR3 is CASSLKHRNTEAFF. In DNA form, the CDR3 reads TGTGCCAGCAGCTTAAAACACCGTAACACTGAAGCTTTCTTT.

The chain recombines TRBV19 with TRBJ1-5, with unresolved D. Germline V gene sequence: CDR1 LNHDA, CDR2 SQIVND (reference sequence). The CDR3 sequence is 15 residues long. V lost 7 bases to trimming and J lost 3 bases, with 16 bases between them. The CDR3 reads CASTHIRGTNQPQHF. The CDR3 DNA reads TGTGCCAGTACCCATATCCGAGGTACCAATCAGCCCCAGCATTTT.

This sequence joins TRBV4-3 and TRBJ2-1; 8 nucleotides align to TRBD2. The J segment lost 10 bases and the V segment lost 0 bases, leaving 5 bases of the junction unmatched. The CDR3 contains 14 residues. Germline CDR1 LGHNA, CDR2 YSLEER. The CDR3 nucleotides read TGCGCCAGCAGCCAAGATGGGACTAGTGAGGAGCAGTTCTTC. It codes for CASSQDGTSEEQFF.

V is TRBV6-5 and J is TRBJ1-1; 8 bases match TRBD1. The V gene end was trimmed by 5 bases and the J gene end by 6 bases; junction bases not matched to a gene: 8. The CDR3 consists of 14 residues. CDR1 and CDR2 (germline): MNHEY, SVGAGI. The CDR3, as DNA: TGTGCCAGCAGTAAAGGACAGGGTAGGGCTGAAGCTTTCTTT. Translated: CASSKGQGRAEAFF.

The V call is TRBV30, the J call TRBJ1-1; D not certain. Germline V gene sequence: CDR1 GTSNPN, CDR2 SVGIG (reference sequence). The length of the CDR3 is 11 residues. Trimming cost V 0 bases and J 6 bases, with 5 bases left between them. The DNA for the CDR3 is TGTGCCTGGAGTGTACGAGCTGAAGCTTTCTTT. Encoded protein: CAWSVRAEAFF.

CDR3 coding DNA: TGTGCCAGCAGCTTAGGGCCCACGGGACTAGCGGGAGGCTACGAGCAGTACTTC. It is translated as CASSLGPTGLAGGYEQYF. V and J are TRBV7-2 and TRBJ2-5; 15 bases align to TRBD2. The last part of the DNA fits TRBJ2-7 better; the J call may be wrong. The CDR3 runs 18 residues. Germline CDR1 SGHTA, CDR2 FQGNSA.

The V and J genes are TRBV28 and TRBJ2-5; 10 nucleotides align to TRBD2. Unmatched junction bases numbered 2, after V lost 5 bases and J lost 2 bases. CDR1 is MDHEN and CDR2 is SYDVKM in the germline V gene. The CDR3 is 14 residues long. CDR3 sequence: CASSQAGGQETQYF. CDR3 bases: TGTGCCAGCAGTCAAGCGGGAGGGCAAGAGACCCAGTACTTC. The full variable domain, completed using reference TRBV28 and TRBJ2-5, is DVKVTQSSRYLVKRTGEKVFLECVQDMDHENMFWYRQDPGLGLRLIYFSYDVKMKEKGDIPEGYSVSREKKERFSLILESASTNQTSMYLCASSQAGGQETQYFGPGTRLLVL.

The chain employs TRBV2 and TRBJ2-1; 7 bases map to TRBD1. J was trimmed by 7 bases and V by 3 bases; bases with no gene match: 0. The CDR3 is made up of 12 amino acids. Germline assignment: CDR1 SNHLY and CDR2 FYNNEI. CDR3 sequence: CASSDRGNEQFF. CDR3 coding DNA: TGTGCCAGCAGTGACAGGGGGAATGAGCAGTTCTTC.

In this sample, this clone turned up a few times. The genes are TRBV5-8 and TRBJ2-7, with D possibly being TRBD2 (5 bases). CDR1 is SGHTS and CDR2 is YDEGEE in the germline V gene. The CDR3 contains 14 residues. Trimming removed 0 bases at V and 3 bases at J, with 10 bases between. The CDR3 nucleotides read TGTGCCAGCAGCTTGGCCGGAGGCAGCTACGAGCAGTACTTC. This translates into CASSLAGGSYEQYF.

J is TRBJ2-2 and V is TRBV28, with TRBD2 identical over 10 bases. Germline loops: CDR1 MDHEN, CDR2 SYDVKM. The CDR3 totals 15 residues. With 11 bases clipped from V and 8 bases from J, the junction kept 14 bases outside the gene matches. The CDR3 sequence is CAARRLAGEEGELFF. The CDR3 DNA is TGTGCCGCTAGGAGGCTAGCGGGAGAAGAGGGGGAGCTGTTTTTT.